This T cell receptor (beta chain) was captured by sequencing in a study of T cells after yellow fever vaccination. This clonotype was observed at least ten times. TCRdb independently ran MiXCR on the 5' RACE reads; one entry per CDR3 protein. The sample has approximately 110,000 distinct CDR3 sequences, more than 6.5% seen once. Sequences were derived from CD4+ T cells sorted from PBMCs, sampled 10 days after the first yellow fever vaccination. The TCR comes from a man aged 18 to 35 who received the YFV17D yellow fever vaccine.

CDR3 bases: TGTGCCAGCTCACCAGGGACGGACACCGGGGAGCTGTTTTTT. Translation gives CASSPGTDTGELFF. The chain joins TRBV18 to TRBJ2-2; D is perhaps TRBD1 or TRBD2 (5 bases each). The CDR3 extends over 14 amino acids. Germline CDR1 and CDR2: KGHSH and LQKENI. The V end lost 2 bases, the J end lost 3 bases, and 7 bases lay between the germline ends. Looking up the rest from reference TRBV18 and TRBJ2-2 gives the full variable domain: NAGVMQNPRHLVRRRGQEARLRCSPMKGHSHVYWYRQLPEEGLKFMVYLQKENIIDESGMPKERFSAEFPKEGPSILRIQQVVRGDSAAYFCASSPGTDTGELFFGEGSRLTVL.